One and the same sample provided the 9 T cell receptor beta chains below, sequenced in a study of regulatory T cells in long-lasting Graves disease. Arm-PCR of CDR3 regions and iRepertoire HTBI primers were the basis on which TCR beta libraries were built. TCRdb processed the multiplex PCR reads anew with MiXCR; each CDR3 protein has one entry. The table records fewer than 450,000 distinct CDR3 sequences, roughly 15% of them present only once. Time point denoted: newly diagnosed GD, antithyroid drugs for less than 3 months. The TCR library was made from RNA that had been extracted from PBMCs in TRIzol. These same data were also listed under a study on T cells in Graves' hyperthyroidism and ophthalmopathy.

Here the sequenced sample was peripheral blood mononuclear cells (PBMCs), taken at new diagnosis, from a patient treated with antithyroid drugs. The receptors shown here come from a woman aged 40 to 50 with Graves disease.

The sample holds many counts of this clonotype. J is TRBJ2-2 and V is TRBV28; D may be TRBD2 (5 bases). The CDR3 runs 17 residues. V was clipped by 2 bases and J by 1 base, with 14 bases between them. The germline V gene has CDR1 MDHEN and CDR2 SYDVKM. The CDR3 is CASSLLVSGVNTGELFF. Here the CDR3 DNA reads TGTGCCAGCAGTTTACTAGTAAGCGGAGTGAACACCGGGGAGCTGTTTTTT.

The chain uses TRBV7-8 and TRBJ2-6; 7 nucleotides line up with TRBD1. The CDR3 spans 17 residues. V shed 5 bases, J shed 2 bases, and the junction held 9 bases outside the gene matches. Germline values: CDR1 SGHVS, CDR2 FQNEAQ. The CDR3 DNA follows: TGTGCCAGCAGCCCTACGCCAGACAGGGCTGGGGCCAACGTCCTGACTTTC. As protein: CASSPTPDRAGANVLTF.

The chain links TRBV28 to TRBJ2-3; D is uncertain. This CDR3 has 13 amino acids. Germline loops: CDR1 MDHEN, CDR2 SYDVKM. The germline V and J ends were trimmed by 5 bases and 3 bases, with 9 bases remaining between them. DNA of the CDR3: TGTGCCAGCAGTCCCCGCCAAACAGATACGCAGTATTTT. As protein: CASSPRQTDTQYF.

This clonotype was observed at least ten times. The chain links TRBV27 to TRBJ2-7; D remains ambiguous. V was trimmed by 4 bases and J by 4 bases, leaving 11 bases between them. The germline V gene encodes CDR1 MNHEY and CDR2 SMNVEV (reference sequence). The CDR3 contains 13 residues. CDR3 coding DNA: TGTGCCAGCAGTTCGTCGGACGGTTACGAGCAGTACTTC. It specifies CASSSSDGYEQYF.

This clonotype was detected many times. The chain is built from TRBV7-6 and TRBJ2-7; 8 bases map to TRBD1. The CDR3 loop spans 15 amino acids. The germline V gene has CDR1 SGHVS and CDR2 FNYEAQ. V lost 6 bases and J lost 0; bases outside the gene matches: 7. The CDR3 DNA reads as TGTGCCAGCAGTACCTGGACAGGGAGCTCCTACGAGCAGTACTTC. This sequence encodes CASSTWTGSSYEQYF.

This clonotype was counted many times. The chain is built from TRBV5-1 and TRBJ2-1; the D gene could be TRBD1 or TRBD2 (5 bases each). Germline V gene data show CDR1 as SGHRS and CDR2 as YFSETQ. Trimming removed 7 bases from V and 9 bases from J, with 20 bases in between. CDR3 length: 14 amino acids. The CDR3: CASRPGATHGEQFF. The DNA of the CDR3 is TGCGCCAGCCGTCCCGGGGCCACACACGGTGAGCAGTTCTTC. Full variable domain (missing parts from reference TRBV5-1 and TRBJ2-1): KAGVTQTPRYLIKTRGQQVTLSCSPISGHRSVSWYQQTPGQGLQFLFEYFSETQRNKGNFPGRFSGRQFSNSRSEMNVSTLELGDSALYLCASRPGATHGEQFFGPGTRLTVL.

The table lists this clonotype with many counts. The chain joins TRBV6-1 to TRBJ2-2; perhaps TRBD1 as D (5 bases). The CDR3 has 15 amino acids. V gave up 4 bases and J gave up 0 bases, with 9 bases separating them. Germline V gene sequence: CDR1 MNHNS, CDR2 SASEGT. The CDR3 coding sequence is TGTGCCAGCAGTGGGACACCGACGAACACCGGGGAGCTGTTTTTT. Its translation is CASSGTPTNTGELFF.

This rearrangement joins TRBV14 to TRBJ2-1; D call uncertain. V was trimmed by 1 base and J by 5 bases, leaving 12 bases between them. This CDR3 is built from 15 residues. Germline V gene data show CDR1 as SGHDN and CDR2 as FVKESK. CDR3: CASSQGGLPDNEQFF. The CDR3 region has the DNA TGTGCCAGCAGCCAAGGGGGTCTACCAGACAATGAGCAGTTCTTC.

The gene calls are TRBV28 and TRBJ2-6, with D possibly TRBD2 on 7 matching bases. The CDR3 loop spans 19 amino acids. Germline loops: CDR1 MDHEN, CDR2 SYDVKM. V was trimmed by 6 bases and J by 1 base, leaving 22 bases between them. For the CDR3, the DNA is TGTGCCAGCAGGCAAGAGGGGGGGCAACATCTTTCTGGGGCCAACGTCCTGACTTTC. Its translation: CASRQEGGQHLSGANVLTF. Drawing the rest from reference TRBV28 and TRBJ2-6, the complete variable domain is DVKVTQSSRYLVKRTGEKVFLECVQDMDHENMFWYRQDPGLGLRLIYFSYDVKMKEKGDIPEGYSVSREKKERFSLILESASTNQTSMYLCASRQEGGQHLSGANVLTFGAGSRLTVL.